This entry lists 18 T cell receptor beta chains sequenced from one sample in a study of metastatic and nonmetastatic thyroid tumors. With MiXCR, TCRdb reprocessed the PCR reads. The sample shows about 10,000 clones, more than 35% of them seen only once. Treatment of any kind had been given to no patient before thyroid surgery. The sample comprised tumor tissue. Every receptor here comes from a female donor with papillary thyroid cancer or a benign thyroid nodule (not recorded which). Some clones in this sample may be carry-over from other donors' samples.

The V gene is TRBV12-3 or TRBV12-4, the J gene TRBJ2-7; 11 nucleotides agree with TRBD1. After removal of 6 bases from V and 6 bases from J, the junction contained 13 bases not matched to a gene. The CDR3 has 16 amino acids. Here the CDR3 DNA reads TGTGCCAGCAGCCCCCTGGGGCGGACAGGGGGCGGCGAGCAGTACTTC. The encoded protein is CASSPLGRTGGGEQYF.

The chain carries TRBV12-3 or TRBV12-4 and TRBJ2-3; tentatively, D is TRBD2 (6 bases). V was cut by 7 bases and J by 3 bases, with 8 bases left in between. The length of the CDR3 is 12 residues. The CDR3: CASTGGTDTQYF. In DNA, the CDR3 is TGTGCCAGCACTGGGGGGACAGATACGCAGTATTTT.

In this sample, this clone turned up a few times. The chain links TRBV15 to TRBJ1-2; D gene uncertain. Trimming stripped 0 bases from V and 3 bases from J, with 17 bases between. CDR1 LNHNV and CDR2 YYDKDF come from the germline V gene (reference sequence). This CDR3 is 17 amino acids long. In DNA form, the CDR3 reads TGTGCCACCAGCAGAGATATCTTGAAAATGAGGGACTATGGCTACACCTTC. It specifies CATSRDILKMRDYGYTF.

The chain has TRBV27 and TRBJ2-5; TRBD1 might be the D (6 bases). Germline CDR1 reads MNHEY; CDR2 reads SMNVEV (reference sequence). The CDR3 runs 16 residues. Trimming pared 2 bases from V and 2 bases from J, leaving 15 bases between. CDR3 DNA: TGTGCCAGCAGTTTAGTTAGGTATGGGACACAAGAGACCCAGTACTTC. Translation gives CASSLVRYGTQETQYF.

J is TRBJ2-2 and V is TRBV14, with D possibly being TRBD1 (6 bases). Germline CDR1 is SGHDN and CDR2 is FVKESK. The CDR3 covers 14 residues. The V and J ends lost 3 bases and 7 bases respectively, with 12 bases between them. This CDR3 reads CASSHLQGHGELFF. The CDR3 DNA reads TGTGCCAGCAGCCACTTACAGGGCCACGGGGAGCTGTTTTTT.

V and J are TRBV6-1 and TRBJ2-2; 9 nucleotides agree with TRBD2. Unmatched junction bases numbered 4, after V lost 6 bases and J lost 5 bases. This CDR3 has 14 residues. Per germline, CDR1 MNHNS and CDR2 SASEGT. The DNA of the CDR3 is TGTGCCAGCAGGGCTAGCGGGGTGACCGGGGAGCTGTTTTTT. This sequence encodes CASRASGVTGELFF.

The chain combines TRBV10-3 with TRBJ2-1; D perhaps matches TRBD2 (6 bases). Trimming shortened V by 6 bases and J by 2 bases, and 17 bases separated the two germline ends. This CDR3 has 16 residues. The germline gives CDR1 ENHRY, CDR2 SYGVKD. Written as DNA, the CDR3 is TGTGCCATCAGGAAGGTTTCGGGAGATGCCTACAATGAGCAGTTCTTC. Protein sequence: CAIRKVSGDAYNEQFF.

This clone occurred a few times. The chain has TRBV6-1 and TRBJ2-7, with TRBD2 matching 11 bases. This CDR3 is built from 17 residues. The V segment lost 5 bases and the J segment 5 bases; nucleotides outside the gene matches: 14. Germline lookup yields CDR1 MNHNS and CDR2 SASEGT. The CDR3 sequence is CASSKEIAGGLRNEQYF. The CDR3 coding sequence is TGTGCCAGCAGTAAAGAAATAGCGGGAGGGCTTAGGAACGAGCAGTACTTC.

The rearrangement joins TRBV6-1 to TRBJ1-3; no firm D call. The CDR3 contains 14 residues. CDR1 is MNHNS and CDR2 is SASEGT in the germline V gene. Between the trimmed V and J ends, which lost 2 bases and 4 bases, there was a span of 9 bases. CDR3 DNA: TGTGCCAGCAGTGAAAAAGTTCTGGGAAACACCATATATTTT. Translating gives CASSEKVLGNTIYF.

The chain joins TRBV28 to TRBJ2-7; 12 positions match TRBD2. Germline-derived CDR1 and CDR2 are MDHEN and SYDVKM. The CDR3 runs to 15 residues. Trimming removed 5 bases from V and 2 bases from J; junction bases left unmatched: 4. The CDR3 loop is CASSTGLAGTYEQYF. The CDR3 coding sequence is TGTGCCAGCAGTACGGGACTAGCGGGCACCTACGAGCAGTACTTC.

The chain links TRBV20-1 to TRBJ2-6; D is unclear. V was cut by 2 bases and J by 2 bases, with 4 bases left in between. Germline V CDR1 and CDR2: DFQATT, SNEGSKA (reference sequence). CDR3 length: 13 residues. CDR3: CSARLTGANVLTF. The CDR3 bases are TGCAGTGCTAGATTAACTGGGGCCAACGTCCTGACTTTC.

This clone was found a few times. A junction end diverges from the germline sequence, so it may reflect a read error. The genes are TRBV6-5 and TRBJ2-5; a possible D gene is TRBD1 (6 bases). Germline loops: CDR1 MNHEY, CDR2 SVGAGI. This CDR3 spans 17 amino acids. CDR3 nucleotide sequence: TGTGCCAGCAGTTACTGGTTGGTCCCCAGGGGTGAAGAGAACCAGTACTTC. Protein product: CASSYWLVPRGEENQYF.

A single count supports this clone. The chain employs TRBV4-2 and TRBJ1-6, with D tentatively TRBD1 (6 bases). Trimming left V 1 base short and J 10 bases short, with 17 bases between. Germline CDR1 and CDR2: LGHNA and YNFKEQ. The CDR3 has 16 amino acids. The CDR3 here is CASSQGIRGNASPLHF. The CDR3 region has the DNA TGTGCCAGCAGCCAAGGAATTAGGGGGAACGCCTCACCCCTCCACTTT.

The CDR3 region is CASSAVGEGNTIYF. In nucleotides, the CDR3 is TGTGCCAGCAGTGCTGTAGGCGAGGGAAACACCATATATTTT. This chain links TRBV6-1 with TRBJ1-3; D call uncertain. CDR3 length: 14 residues. V was clipped by 4 bases and J by 4 bases, with 11 bases between them. Germline V gives CDR1 MNHNS, CDR2 SASEGT.

V gene TRBV29-1 combines with J gene TRBJ2-6; unclear D gene. V gave up 6 bases and J gave up 4 bases, with 16 bases separating them. The germline V gene has CDR1 SQVTM and CDR2 ANQGSEA. The CDR3 runs 15 residues. This CDR3 reads CSVPDRYQGANVLTF. The CDR3 nucleotides read TGCAGCGTACCTGATAGGTACCAAGGGGCCAACGTCCTGACTTTC.

The chain joins TRBV6-4 to TRBJ2-2; unclear D gene. The CDR3 contains 13 residues. The germline gives CDR1 MRHNA, CDR2 SNTAGT. The V end lost 6 bases, the J end lost 0 bases, and 5 bases lay between the germline ends. CDR3 amino acids: CASSPANTGELFF. The CDR3 DNA follows: TGTGCCAGCAGCCCGGCGAACACCGGGGAGCTGTTTTTT.

The chain recombines TRBV6-4 with TRBJ1-2, with D possibly matching TRBD1 (5 bases). CDR3 length: 15 residues. Germline V gene data show CDR1 as MRHNA and CDR2 as SNTAGT. Between the trimmed V and J ends, which lost 3 bases and 8 bases, there was a span of 19 bases. The CDR3 loop reads CASSDTPQAIQGYTF. The CDR3, as DNA: TGTGCCAGCAGTGATACCCCACAGGCGATTCAGGGCTACACCTTC.

Regarding this clone: A junction boundary mismatches the germline segment, possibly from a read error. This sequence joins TRBV12-3 or TRBV12-4 and TRBJ1-2, with a tentative D call TRBD1 (5 bases). This CDR3 contains 14 residues. The CDR3 DNA follows: TGTGCCAGCACCCCACCCAGGGTCGACTATTGCTACACCTTC. Its translation: CASTPPRVDYCYTF.